This T cell receptor (beta chain) was obtained from a study of vaccination and CD4 T cells after COVID-19. Study-level information: Either the Pfizer-BioNTech BNT162b2 or Moderna mRNA-1273 vaccine was given as two doses.

An Oncomine TCR Beta short-read assay was used to sequence the DNA from cultured CD4+ T cells. Genomic DNA was extracted from cultured CD4+ T cells. TCRdb used MiXCR to reprocess the PCR reads, holding one entry per CDR3 protein. The sample shows 9,300 or so distinct CDR3 sequences, around 48% of them seen only once. Worth noting for this clonotype: Antigen unknown.

CDR1 is SGHTA, CDR2 FQGNSA, per germline. CDR3 length: 15 amino acids. The V gene lost 2 bases and the J gene lost 5 bases, with 15 bases spanning the gap. Treatment specified: 10-day PBMC culture with coronavirus spike peptide pools or control peptides (ViraFEST assay). These CD4+ T cells came from an unexposed donor, sampled before the COVID-19 pandemic (2011-2018). The ViraFEST method relied on peptide pools to expand antigen-specific T cells, followed by TCR sequencing. The sample was CD4+ T cells from blood, cultured in vitro. This sequence originates from a human donor in good health. The chain has TRBV7-2 and TRBJ2-5, with D perhaps TRBD2 (6 bases). CDR3 amino acids: CASSLFGGAGETQYF. The CDR3, as DNA: TGTGCCAGCAGCTTATTTGGAGGGGCCGGGGAGACCCAGTACTTC.